Each of the 3 T cell receptor beta chains below was sequenced from the same sample in a study of blood T cell repertoires in COVID-19. Only in-frame clones appear in the TCRdb table, and some are missing; sequencing was by immunoSEQ multiplex PCR. The sample lists approximately 110,000 clones, more than 60% occurring once. The sample comprised peripheral blood. These receptors originate from a man in his 70s with active or convalescent COVID-19.

The V call is TRBV7-2, the J call TRBJ2-7, with TRBD2 matching over 7 bases. The CDR3 consists of 16 residues. The junction had 8 bases not matched to a gene; V was cut back by 0 bases and J by 3 bases. Looked up from germline, CDR1 is SGHTA and CDR2 is FQGNSA. The CDR3 bases are TGTGCCAGCAGCTTAGCAGCGGGGAAGGCACTCTACGAGCAGTACTTC. The encoded protein is CASSLAAGKALYEQYF.

The DNA for the CDR3 is TGTGCCAGCAGTGTGGACGGGGAGGGCTACACCTTC. This encodes CASSVDGEGYTF. The rearrangement uses TRBV2 and TRBJ1-2; D is uncertain. The CDR3 length is 12 residues. Between the trimmed V and J ends, which lost 4 bases and 8 bases, there was a span of 11 bases. CDR1 and CDR2 from the germline V gene are SNHLY and FYNNEI.

V usage is TRBV6-1 and J usage is TRBJ2-7; 7 bases agree with TRBD2. Germline V gene sequence: CDR1 MNHNS, CDR2 SASEGT. J lost 6 bases, V lost 2 bases, and 13 bases had no gene match. The CDR3 has 16 residues. The CDR3 is CASSELRAGGTGEQYF. The CDR3 coding sequence is TGTGCCAGCAGTGAACTTAGGGCCGGGGGGACTGGCGAGCAGTACTTC.